This T cell receptor (beta chain) was profiled in a study of cytomegalovirus exposure and HLA in healthy donors. The study ran its PCR with 60 Vbeta and 13 Jbeta primers. Produced via immunoSEQ multiplex PCR; TCRdb's table is partial and in-frame only. The top ten hold about 3.1% of the sample, which has 170,000 or so clones, about three quarters seen once. Regarding the study as a whole: Association of under 20,000 TCR beta sequences with HLA alleles was found at 0.05 false discovery rate in a later analysis. A previous analysis found most TCR beta V segments productive roughly 87% or roughly 30% of the time.

The donors comprised healthy bone marrow donors. At the time of sampling, donors were nominally healthy, though unrecorded immune exposures were likely. To note about this clone: Its antigen is not known.

Germline trimming cut 0 bases from V and 8 bases from J; bases unmatched to any gene: 0. Germline loops: CDR1 LGHNA, CDR2 YSLEER. The CDR3 runs 12 residues. The chain is built from TRBV4-3 and TRBJ1-2; 7 bases map to TRBD1. The sequenced material came from PBMCs. The source of this sequence is a woman aged 50 to 65 in good health and CMV-seropositive. CDR3 sequence: CASSQEDRGYTF. The DNA of the CDR3 is TGCGCCAGCAGCCAAGAGGACAGGGGCTACACCTTC.